This paragraph covers one TCR beta chain sequence. What it binds is not known. V was cut by 7 bases and J by 2 bases, with 10 bases left in between. Germline lookup yields CDR1 SNHLY and CDR2 FYNNEI. The CDR3 runs 13 residues. TCRdb's copy holds only in-frame clones and misses some; the assay was immunoSEQ multiplex PCR. The sample gives 85,000 to 130,000 clones, roughly 87% of which show up once; 0.9% is in the top ten. The data were taken from a study of graft-versus-host responses after intestinal transplantation. The sequenced sample was unstimulated CD4+ T cells sorted from spleen or lymph node cells, obtained before intestinal transplant. The chain recombines TRBV2 with TRBJ2-3; the D gene could be TRBD1 or TRBD2 (6 bases each). The receptor was derived from a human donor who received an intestinal transplant. CDR3 loop: CASMGGYTDTQYF. CDR3 DNA sequence: TGTGCCAGCATGGGGGGCTACACAGATACGCAGTATTTT.